These 4 T cell receptor beta chains were sequenced from one sample in a study of T cells in Graves' hyperthyroidism and ophthalmopathy (dated by TCRdb to the late 2010s). The library was obtained by multiplex PCR. Sequencing was carried out with an Illumina HiSeq 2000. The TCR beta CDR3 regions were amplified from RNA transcripts. A first-round RT-PCR of the TCR CDR3 used the HTBI primer set with the Qiagen OneStep RT-PCR kit. Using fastp trimming at Q25 and MiXCR clonotype assembly, TCRdb reanalyzed the public sequencing data and kept in-frame beta chains. Entries that share a CDR3 protein sequence are merged under the most common genes and DNA. The sample contains about 640,000 distinct CDR3 sequences, roughly 20% of them found a single time. The ten largest clones take up roughly 30% of the sample. The material sequenced was blood. The receptors stem from a man under 40 with Graves' ophthalmopathy.

This clonotype has only a few counts. The rearrangement joins TRBV4-2 to TRBJ2-3, with a weak D call TRBD1 (6 bases). This CDR3 is 14 amino acids long. V dropped 0 bases and J dropped 4 bases, with 8 bases sitting between them. Germline CDR1 LGHNA, CDR2 YNFKEQ. Here the CDR3 reads CASSQDSGADTQYF. The DNA for the CDR3 is TGTGCCAGCAGCCAAGATTCAGGGGCAGATACGCAGTATTTT.

The chain links TRBV5-1 to TRBJ1-6; tentatively, D is TRBD1 (6 bases). V lost 0 bases, J lost 7 bases, and 11 bases lay in between. Germline V gene sequence: CDR1 SGHRS, CDR2 YFSETQ. The CDR3 has 15 amino acids. The CDR3 sequence: CASSLVTGANSPLHF. The CDR3 nucleotides are TGCGCCAGCAGCTTGGTGACAGGCGCGAATTCACCCCTCCACTTT.

This clonotype was seen repeatedly, ten times or more. The V and J genes are TRBV30 and TRBJ2-1; 8 nucleotides line up with TRBD2. There are 19 residues in the CDR3. Germline V gene sequence: CDR1 GTSNPN, CDR2 SVGIG (reference sequence). V lost 2 bases, J lost 3 bases, and 18 bases stayed unmatched. CDR3 region: CAWSPSYSTSALLYNEQFF. The CDR3 coding sequence is TGTGCCTGGAGTCCCTCTTACTCGACTAGCGCGCTCCTCTACAATGAGCAGTTCTTC.

There are a few counts of this clonotype. The genes are TRBV2 and TRBJ2-2; 12 nucleotides line up with TRBD2. The V and J ends lost 4 bases and 6 bases, in that order; junction bases with no gene match: 3. CDR3 length: 15 residues. From germline, CDR1 is SNHLY and CDR2 FYNNEI. CDR3 protein: CASSGLAGGSGELFF. Written as DNA, the CDR3 is TGTGCCAGCAGTGGCCTAGCGGGAGGGTCCGGGGAGCTGTTTTTT.